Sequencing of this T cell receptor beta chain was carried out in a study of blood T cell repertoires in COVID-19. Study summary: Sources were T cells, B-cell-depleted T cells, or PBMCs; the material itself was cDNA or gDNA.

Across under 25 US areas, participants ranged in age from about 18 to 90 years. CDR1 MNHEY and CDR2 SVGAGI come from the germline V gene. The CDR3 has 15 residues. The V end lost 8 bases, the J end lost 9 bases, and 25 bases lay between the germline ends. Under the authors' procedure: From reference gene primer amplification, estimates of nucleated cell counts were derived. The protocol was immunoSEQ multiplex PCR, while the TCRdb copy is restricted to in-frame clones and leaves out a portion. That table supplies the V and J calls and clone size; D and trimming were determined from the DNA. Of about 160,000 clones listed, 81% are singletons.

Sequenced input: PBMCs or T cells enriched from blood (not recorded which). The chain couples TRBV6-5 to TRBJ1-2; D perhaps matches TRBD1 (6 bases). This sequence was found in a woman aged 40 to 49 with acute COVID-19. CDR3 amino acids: CASHRGGQGRGSYTF. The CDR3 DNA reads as TGTGCCAGCCACCGTGGAGGCCAGGGCAGGGGAAGCTACACCTTC.